Shown below are 31 T cell receptor beta chains from a single sample sequenced in a study of OX40 agonist ivuxolimab in advanced cancers. This table comes from immunoSEQ multiplex PCR, and its TCRdb copy is limited to in-frame clones, with some not included. Among 8,500 to 11,000 clones, around 80% were seen once, and the ten largest hold approximately 30%. The sample was CD4+ or CD8+ T cells sorted from blood, taken in a trial of the OX40 agonist ivuxolimab. All receptors derive from an adult with an advanced solid tumor such as melanoma, head and neck, liver or kidney cancer.

The V and J genes are TRBV14 and TRBJ1-1; the D gene is possibly TRBD1 (5 bases). V lost 0 bases and J 4 bases, leaving 18 bases between the germline ends. Germline CDR1 and CDR2: SGHDN and FVKESK. This CDR3 is built from 17 residues. This CDR3 reads CASSQEGSRGRSTEAFF. The CDR3 DNA reads TGTGCCAGCAGCCAAGAAGGCTCGAGGGGTCGAAGCACTGAAGCTTTCTTT.

This clone was observed a few times. This chain connects TRBV10-3 to TRBJ2-7; D is ambiguous. Trimming took 5 bases from V and 1 from J, leaving 18 bases between them. In germline, CDR1 is ENHRY, CDR2 SYGVKD. The CDR3 extends over 16 amino acids. CDR3 loop: CAISPRDGDNSYEQYF. The CDR3 DNA is TGTGCCATCAGTCCCCGTGATGGGGATAATTCCTACGAGCAGTACTTC.

The chain combines TRBV4-1 with TRBJ2-1, with D unresolved. Trimming stripped 0 bases from V and 6 bases from J, with 12 bases between. There are 15 residues in the CDR3. Looked up from germline, CDR1 is MGHRA and CDR2 is YSYEKL. The CDR3 DNA sequence: TGCGCCAGCAGCCAAGAGCGAGGAATTGGCAATGAGCAGTTCTTC. Its protein product is CASSQERGIGNEQFF.

The chain combines TRBV18 with TRBJ2-3; D is perhaps TRBD2 (6 bases). Germline CDR1 and CDR2: KGHSH and LQKENI. Trimming removed 5 bases from V and 6 bases from J, with 18 bases in between. The CDR3 has 15 amino acids. CDR3 nucleotides: TGTGCCAGCTCAAGGAGGGATCCCCCATTTGATACGCAGTATTTT. This gives the protein CASSRRDPPFDTQYF.

The rearrangement uses TRBV11-2 and TRBJ2-7; D is unclear. This CDR3 contains 11 residues. The V gene's germline CDR1 is SGHAT and CDR2 FQNNGV. Trimming left V 5 bases short and J 7 bases short, with 9 bases between. In DNA, the CDR3 is TGTGCCAGCAGCCCACCCGGAGAGCAGTACTTC. Its protein product is CASSPPGEQYF.

The chain is built from TRBV27 and TRBJ2-1; D is perhaps TRBD2 (6 bases). Germline V CDR1 and CDR2: MNHEY, SMNVEV (reference sequence). The CDR3 extends over 17 amino acids. The V and J ends lost 0 bases and 9 bases respectively, with 21 bases between them. DNA of the CDR3: TGTGCCAGCAGTTTATCGGTGCCTAGCGTGTTACAAGGTGAGCAGTTCTTC. As protein: CASSLSVPSVLQGEQFF.

The CDR3 region has the DNA TGTGCCAGCATAGGGGAGAACAATGAGCAGTTCTTC. As protein: CASIGENNEQFF. V gene TRBV2 combines with J gene TRBJ2-1; tentatively, D is TRBD1 or TRBD2 (5 bases each). Trimming removed 7 bases at V and 5 bases at J, with 9 bases between. CDR3 length: 12 residues. Germline loops: CDR1 SNHLY, CDR2 FYNNEI.

The CDR3 DNA reads TGTGCCAGCAGTAAACTGGGGACAGGGGTTGGAAACACCATATATTTT. This translates into CASSKLGTGVGNTIYF. This sequence joins TRBV28 and TRBJ1-3; 10 bases line up with TRBD1. The trim removed 5 bases at V and 3 bases at J, leaving 7 bases unmatched. The CDR3 covers 16 residues. Germline values: CDR1 MDHEN, CDR2 SYDVKM.

This chain uses TRBV28 with TRBJ2-1; D might be TRBD2 (5 bases). CDR1 and CDR2 from the germline V gene are MDHEN and SYDVKM. The CDR3 runs to 14 residues. V was clipped by 7 bases and J by 8 bases, with 18 bases between them. In DNA, the CDR3 is TGTGCCAGCATAGGGTTCGAGGGAAGTCATGAGCAGTTCTTC. Translated, it gives CASIGFEGSHEQFF.

The chain is built from TRBV2 and TRBJ2-7; D ambiguous. CDR1 is SNHLY and CDR2 is FYNNEI in the germline V gene. The CDR3 consists of 12 residues. Trimming removed 2 bases from V and 1 base from J, with 3 bases in between. CDR3 region: CASSEISYEQYF. CDR3 bases: TGTGCCAGCAGTGAAATATCCTACGAGCAGTACTTC.

This chain joins TRBV6-1 and TRBJ2-7, with D hard to call. CDR3 length equals 15 residues. The germline gives CDR1 MNHNS, CDR2 SASEGT. Trimming shortened V by 7 bases and J by 6 bases, and 22 bases separated the two germline ends. CDR3 protein: CASKFGSTGWGEQYF. The CDR3 nucleotides are TGTGCCAGCAAGTTCGGCAGCACTGGGTGGGGCGAGCAGTACTTC.

This chain uses TRBV27 with TRBJ1-4; TRBD1 agrees at 7 bases. Germline V gives CDR1 MNHEY, CDR2 SMNVEV (reference sequence). This CDR3 region has 15 residues. V dropped 6 bases and J dropped 5; count of bases not matched to a gene: 9. In DNA, the CDR3 is TGTGCCAGCAGCACCGTACGGGACAGAAATGAAAAACTGTTTTTT. Protein sequence: CASSTVRDRNEKLFF.

In regard to this clone: This same CDR3 is encoded by further DNA sequences in the sample. This rearrangement joins TRBV6-5 to TRBJ2-3, with TRBD2 matching over 8 bases. The trim removed 6 bases at V and 0 bases at J, leaving 5 bases unmatched. Germline V CDR1 and CDR2: MNHEY, SVGAGI. This CDR3 is 15 amino acids long. In nucleotides, the CDR3 is TGTGCCAGCAGGGGTTTAGCGGGGAGCACAGATACGCAGTATTTT. Encoded protein: CASRGLAGSTDTQYF.

The chain joins TRBV19 to TRBJ2-1; possible D gene TRBD1, 6 bases. This CDR3 is built from 15 residues. The germline V and J ends were trimmed by 6 bases and 2 bases, with 14 bases remaining between them. Germline loops: CDR1 LNHDA, CDR2 SQIVND (reference sequence). The CDR3 bases are TGTGCCAGTAGCTCCGCCGGGACAACCTACAATGAGCAGTTCTTC. Its translation: CASSSAGTTYNEQFF.

Worth noting for this clone: This sample includes further DNA sequences coding for the same CDR3. This rearrangement joins TRBV19 to TRBJ2-3; 7 bases are shared with TRBD2. J gave up 0 bases and V 11 bases, and 5 bases lay outside the gene matches. The CDR3 is made up of 13 amino acids. Germline assignment: CDR1 LNHDA and CDR2 SQIVND (reference sequence). Here the CDR3 reads CASSGTSTDTQYF. As DNA, the CDR3 is TGTGCCTCGAGCGGGACCAGCACAGATACGCAGTATTTT.

The chain couples TRBV4-1 to TRBJ2-7; 10 bases are a match to TRBD1. The CDR3 is 17 amino acids. Germline V gene sequence: CDR1 MGHRA, CDR2 YSYEKL. V was clipped by 2 bases and J by 0 bases; unmatched bases: 7. The CDR3 nucleotides are TGCGCCAGCAGCCAAAAGACCGGGACAGGGGCCTCCTACGAGCAGTACTTC. Protein: CASSQKTGTGASYEQYF.

This rearrangement joins TRBV25-1 to TRBJ2-3, with unresolved D. This CDR3 is built from 12 residues. Germline-derived CDR1 and CDR2 are MGHDK and SYGVNS. Between the trimmed V and J ends, which lost 6 bases and 7 bases, there was a span of 11 bases. CDR3: CASRKGMNTQYF. The CDR3 DNA is TGTGCCAGCAGAAAAGGGATGAATACGCAGTATTTT.

This chain uses TRBV10-2 with TRBJ2-1, with 8 bases fitting TRBD1. The CDR3 is 16 amino acids. The ends lost 6 bases at V and 3 bases at J; junction bases unmatched: 10. Germline assignment: CDR1 WSHSY and CDR2 SAAADI. The CDR3 DNA reads as TGCGCCAGCAGGGACAGGGCCAACTCCAACTACAATGAGCAGTTCTTC. It encodes CASRDRANSNYNEQFF.

This chain links TRBV4-1 with TRBJ2-3; possibly TRBD2 for D (5 bases). This CDR3 has 14 residues. Trimming took 1 base from V and 7 from J, leaving 12 bases between them. Germline V gene data show CDR1 as MGHRA and CDR2 as YSYEKL. Here the CDR3 reads CASSQGGYGNTQYF. Written as DNA, the CDR3 is TGCGCCAGCAGCCAAGGTGGATACGGGAATACGCAGTATTTT.

This clone is a singleton in its sample. The junction differs from germline at one of its ends, possibly a read error. The rearrangement joins TRBV6-1 to TRBJ1-5; D remains ambiguous. This CDR3 has 14 amino acids. Germline assignment: CDR1 MNHNS and CDR2 SASEGT. CDR3 sequence reads: CASKEADSNQSQHF. CDR3 sequence (DNA): TGTGCCTCCAAGGAGGCCGATAGCAATCAGTCCCAGCATTTT.

V gene TRBV25-1 combines with J gene TRBJ2-1, with TRBD2 matching 7 bases. With 4 bases clipped from V and 10 bases from J, the junction kept 4 bases outside the gene matches. Per germline, CDR1 MGHDK and CDR2 SYGVNS. This CDR3 comprises 12 residues. CDR3 amino acids: CASSGEGNEQFF. The CDR3 region has the DNA TGTGCCAGCAGTGGGGAGGGAAACGAGCAGTTCTTC.

The rearrangement uses TRBV5-4 and TRBJ1-2; the D is unclear. Germline CDR1 and CDR2: SGHNT and YYREEE (reference sequence). The CDR3 spans 14 residues. V lost 3 bases to trimming and J lost 5 bases, with 14 bases between them. DNA of the CDR3: TGTGCCAGCAGCTCCCCAGAGACAAATTATGGCTACACCTTC. Amino acid sequence: CASSSPETNYGYTF.

This clone is medium-sized. Written as DNA, the CDR3 is TGTGCCAGCAGTGAAGCGATGGAGGGAAACACCGGGGAGCTGTTTTTT. The encoded protein is CASSEAMEGNTGELFF. The chain has TRBV6-1 and TRBJ2-2; a possible D gene is TRBD2 (6 bases). CDR1 is MNHNS and CDR2 is SASEGT in the germline V gene. The length of the CDR3 is 16 residues. V lost 0 bases to trimming and J lost 2 bases, with 10 bases between them.

This chain connects TRBV28 to TRBJ1-1; D not certain. Trimming left V 2 bases short and J 11 bases short, with 15 bases between. The CDR3 is 13 amino acids. The V gene's germline CDR1 is MDHEN and CDR2 SYDVKM. CDR3 sequence: CASSLNPKDAAFF. CDR3 coding DNA: TGTGCCAGCAGTTTAAATCCCAAGGACGCGGCTTTCTTT.

The V gene is TRBV27, the J gene TRBJ1-2; the D gene is possibly TRBD1 (5 bases). Between the trimmed V and J ends, which lost 0 bases and 3 bases, there was a span of 11 bases. The CDR3 runs 15 residues. Germline-derived CDR1 and CDR2 are MNHEY and SMNVEV (reference sequence). The CDR3 region is CASSLSGGNHYGYTF. The CDR3 DNA reads as TGTGCCAGCAGTTTATCGGGGGGGAACCACTATGGCTACACCTTC.

This chain connects TRBV7-3 to TRBJ2-1; D is unresolved. V lost 4 bases, J lost 3 bases, and 13 bases lay in between. This CDR3 comprises 15 residues. Germline V lookup: CDR1 SGHTA, CDR2 FQGTGA. The CDR3 DNA reads as TGTGCCAGCAGCTCCGGCCCGACTGGCTACAATGAGCAGTTCTTC. This encodes CASSSGPTGYNEQFF. Full variable domain (rest looked up from reference TRBV7-3 and TRBJ2-1): GAGVSQTPSNKVTEKGKYVELRCDPISGHTALYWYRQSLGQGPEFLIYFQGTGAADDSGLPNDRFFAVRPEGSVSTLKIQRTERGDSAVYLCASSSGPTGYNEQFFGPGTRLTVL.

The table lists this clone with a count of one. The chain employs TRBV2 and TRBJ2-2; 7 bases agree with TRBD1. Germline CDR1 is SNHLY and CDR2 is FYNNEI. The CDR3 is 17 residues long. V gave up 1 base and J gave up 4 bases; unmatched junction bases: 9. The CDR3 spells CASSEVSGGITTGELFF. DNA for the CDR3: TGTGCCAGCAGTGAAGTGTCAGGGGGTATTACCACCGGGGAGCTGTTTTTT.

This clone is labeled medium-sized. The genes are TRBV7-3 and TRBJ2-7; TRBD2 might be the D (6 bases). The germline gives CDR1 SGHTA, CDR2 FQGTGA. V was pared by 3 bases and J by 4 bases, with 16 bases between. The CDR3 loop spans 15 amino acids. The CDR3 here is CASSFGDSEGYEQYF. As DNA, the CDR3 is TGTGCCAGCAGCTTTGGGGACTCCGAAGGGTACGAGCAGTACTTC.

The chain carries TRBV21-1 and TRBJ2-7; the D call of TRBD1 is as the table states it, not checked on the DNA. TRBV21-1 represents a pseudogene. This CDR3 spans 13 amino acids. CDR3 DNA: TGTGCCAGCATGCCCTCAGGCAACTACGAGCAGTACTTC. Its protein is CASMPSGNYEQYF.

The rearrangement joins TRBV30 to TRBJ1-1, with D tentatively TRBD1 (5 bases). Per germline, CDR1 GTSNPN and CDR2 SVGIG (reference sequence). V was shortened by 0 bases and J by 4 bases, with 12 bases between the two germline ends. The CDR3 is made up of 14 amino acids. The CDR3 loop reads CAWSVIGTGTEAFF. The CDR3 nucleotides are TGTGCCTGGAGTGTAATAGGGACGGGCACTGAAGCTTTCTTT.

The chain has TRBV4-1 and TRBJ2-7; possibly TRBD1 for D (6 bases). V lost 3 bases and J lost 0, with 12 bases in between. The CDR3 is made up of 15 amino acids. Germline V CDR1 and CDR2: MGHRA, YSYEKL. In DNA, the CDR3 is TGCGCCAGCAGCCATGCTACAGGGCTCTCCTACGAGCAGTACTTC. Its protein is CASSHATGLSYEQYF.